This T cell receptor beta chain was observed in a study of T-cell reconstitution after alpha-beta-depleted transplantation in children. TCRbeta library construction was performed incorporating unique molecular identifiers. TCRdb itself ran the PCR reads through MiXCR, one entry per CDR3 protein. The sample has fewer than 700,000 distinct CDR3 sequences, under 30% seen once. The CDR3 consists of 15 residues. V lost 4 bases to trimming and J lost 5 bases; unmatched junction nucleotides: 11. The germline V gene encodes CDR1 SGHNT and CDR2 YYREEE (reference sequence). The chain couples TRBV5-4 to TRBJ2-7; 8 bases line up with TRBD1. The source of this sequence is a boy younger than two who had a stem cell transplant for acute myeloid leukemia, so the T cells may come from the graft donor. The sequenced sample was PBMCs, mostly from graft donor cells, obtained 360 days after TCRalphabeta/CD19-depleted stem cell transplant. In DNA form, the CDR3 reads TGTGCCAGCAGCGGCCAACGGACAGGGTACCACGAGCAGTACGTC. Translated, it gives CASSGQRTGYHEQYV.